A selection of T cell receptor beta chains follows, all from one sample in a study of long-term antiretroviral therapy in people with HIV. The protocol was immunoSEQ multiplex PCR, while the TCRdb copy is restricted to in-frame clones and leaves out a portion. The sample holds approximately 22,000 clones, about 85% seen once. The source material was unsorted PBMCs, sampled 1.9 years after starting antiretroviral therapy. The source is a woman aged 45-60 years with HIV. The CDR3 runs from the conserved cysteine through the conserved F or W.

V gene	J gene	CDR3 protein
TRBV9	TRBJ1-1	CASSAGANVNTEAFF
TRBV4-3	TRBJ2-3	CASSQDWAAGNWDTDTQYF
TRBV30	TRBJ1-2	CAVLEGTLGYTF
TRBV28	TRBJ2-7	CASSQGYEQYF
TRBV6-1	TRBJ1-6	CASSEVTSPLHF
TRBV5-1	TRBJ2-3	CASSLAGSRAGTDTQYF
TRBV7-8	TRBJ1-2	CASSSTYGYTF
TRBV28	TRBJ1-5	CASLRMGGNQPQHF
TRBV18	TRBJ1-5	CASSLLGTGGPQPQHF
TRBV5-6	TRBJ1-4	CASSLGAMKKLFF
TRBV27	TRBJ2-7	CASSFETGQTYEQYF
TRBV5-1	TRBJ2-7	CASSPAPRTSGGLRHGSYEQYF
TRBV4-3	TRBJ1-5	CASSQEPYSNQPQHF
TRBV28	TRBJ2-3	CASRSSYNTQYF
TRBV27	TRBJ1-2	CASSLRTGPNYGYTF
TRBV10-3	TRBJ2-7	CATLLAGAYEQYF
TRBV7-9	TRBJ2-1	CASSTEGGYNEQFF
TRBV7-6	TRBJ2-5	CASSKVRAYQETQYF
TRBV19	TRBJ2-7	CASSMGQRHEQYF
TRBV7-2	TRBJ1-3	CASSSSRSGNTIYF
TRBV4-1	TRBJ2-5	CASSQTSPGAQETQYF
TRBV7-2	TRBJ2-7	CASSLSGVYEQYF
TRBV4-1	TRBJ2-7	CASSRGGAGEQYF
TRBV7-7	TRBJ2-5	CASSPSGGQETQYF
TRBV7-6	TRBJ2-1	CASSLQGEGYNEQFF
TRBV7-9	TRBJ2-7	CASSLQGQREQYF
TRBV11-2	TRBJ2-7	CASSLDIFGTRGYEQYF
TRBV5-6	TRBJ2-2	CASSLDVGGVAGELFF
TRBV19	TRBJ1-2	CASSGQGYGYTF
TRBV5-5	TRBJ2-1	CASSLATSGGYNEQFF
TRBV7-2	TRBJ2-7	CASSVTRREQYF
TRBV7-3	TRBJ2-1	CASSRTSGGPYEQFF
TRBV4-1	TRBJ2-7	CASSQAGTVSYEQYF